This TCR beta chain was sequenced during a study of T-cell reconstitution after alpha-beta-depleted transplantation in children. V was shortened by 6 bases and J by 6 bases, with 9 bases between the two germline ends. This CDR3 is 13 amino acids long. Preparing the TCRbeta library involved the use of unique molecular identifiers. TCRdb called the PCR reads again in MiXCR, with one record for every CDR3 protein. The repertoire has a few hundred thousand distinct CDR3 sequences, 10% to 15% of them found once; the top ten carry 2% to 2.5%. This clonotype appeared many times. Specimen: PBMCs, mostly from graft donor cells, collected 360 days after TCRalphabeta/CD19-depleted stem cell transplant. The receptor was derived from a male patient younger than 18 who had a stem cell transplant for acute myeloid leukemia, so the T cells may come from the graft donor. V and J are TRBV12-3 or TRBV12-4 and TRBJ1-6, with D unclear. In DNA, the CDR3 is TGTGCCAGCAGCCGGGATTTTAATTCACCCCTCCACTTT. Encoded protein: CASSRDFNSPLHF.